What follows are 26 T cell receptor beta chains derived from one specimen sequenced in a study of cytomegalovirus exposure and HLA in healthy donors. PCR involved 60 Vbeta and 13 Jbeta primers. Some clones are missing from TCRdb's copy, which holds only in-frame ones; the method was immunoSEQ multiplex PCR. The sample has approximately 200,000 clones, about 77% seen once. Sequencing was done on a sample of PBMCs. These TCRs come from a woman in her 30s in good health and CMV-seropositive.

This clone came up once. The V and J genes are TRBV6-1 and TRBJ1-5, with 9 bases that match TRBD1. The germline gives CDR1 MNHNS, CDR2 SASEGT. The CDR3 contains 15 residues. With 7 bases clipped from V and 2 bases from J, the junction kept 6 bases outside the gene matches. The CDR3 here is CASKEGQGRNQPQHF. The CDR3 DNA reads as TGTGCCAGCAAGGAGGGACAGGGCCGCAATCAGCCCCAGCATTTT.

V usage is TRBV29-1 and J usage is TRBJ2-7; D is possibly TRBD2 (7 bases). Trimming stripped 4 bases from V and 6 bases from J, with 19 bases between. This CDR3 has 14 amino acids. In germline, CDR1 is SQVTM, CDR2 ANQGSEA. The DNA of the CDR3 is TGCAGCGTTGGGGGGGCGGGGGTGATTTCCGAGCAGTACTTC. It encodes CSVGGAGVISEQYF.

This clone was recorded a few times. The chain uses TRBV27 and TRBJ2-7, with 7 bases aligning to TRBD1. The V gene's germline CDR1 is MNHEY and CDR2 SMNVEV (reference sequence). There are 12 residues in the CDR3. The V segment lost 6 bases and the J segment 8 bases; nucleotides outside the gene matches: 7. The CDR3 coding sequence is TGTGCCAGCAGGGACAGGTACTCGCAGCAGTACTTC. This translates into CASRDRYSQQYF.

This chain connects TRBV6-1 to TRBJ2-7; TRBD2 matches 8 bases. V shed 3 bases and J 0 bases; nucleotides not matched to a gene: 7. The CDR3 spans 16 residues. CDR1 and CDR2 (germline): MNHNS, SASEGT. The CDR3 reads CASSETIAGSSYEQYF. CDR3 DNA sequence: TGTGCCAGCAGTGAGACAATAGCGGGGAGCTCCTACGAGCAGTACTTC.

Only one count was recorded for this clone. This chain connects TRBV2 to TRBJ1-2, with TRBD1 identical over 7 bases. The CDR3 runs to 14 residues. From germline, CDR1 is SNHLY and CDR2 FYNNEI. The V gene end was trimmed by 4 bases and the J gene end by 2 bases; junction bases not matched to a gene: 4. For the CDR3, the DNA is TGTGCCAGCAGTGCTCCGGGACAGAACTATGGCTACACCTTC. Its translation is CASSAPGQNYGYTF.

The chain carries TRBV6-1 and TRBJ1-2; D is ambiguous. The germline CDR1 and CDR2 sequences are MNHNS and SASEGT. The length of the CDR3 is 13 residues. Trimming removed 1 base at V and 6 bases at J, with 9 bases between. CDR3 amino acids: CASSEDGRDGYTF. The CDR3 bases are TGTGCCAGCAGTGAAGATGGGCGGGATGGCTACACCTTC.

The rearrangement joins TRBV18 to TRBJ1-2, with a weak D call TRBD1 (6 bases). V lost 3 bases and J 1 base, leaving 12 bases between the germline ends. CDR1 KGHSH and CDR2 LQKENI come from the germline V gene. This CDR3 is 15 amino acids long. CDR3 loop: CASSPETGFNYGYTF. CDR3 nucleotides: TGTGCCAGCTCACCCGAAACAGGGTTTAACTATGGCTACACCTTC.

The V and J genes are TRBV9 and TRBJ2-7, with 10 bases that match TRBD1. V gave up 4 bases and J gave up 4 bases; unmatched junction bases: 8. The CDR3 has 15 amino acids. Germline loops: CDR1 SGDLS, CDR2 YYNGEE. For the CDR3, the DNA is TGTGCCAGCAGCCTTGGACAGGGGGTCTGGTACGAGCAGTACTTC. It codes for CASSLGQGVWYEQYF. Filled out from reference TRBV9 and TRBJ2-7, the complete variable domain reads DSGVTQTPKHLITATGQRVTLRCSPRSGDLSVYWYQQSLDQGLQFLIQYYNGEERAKGNILERFSAQQFPDLHSELNLSSLELGDSALYFCASSLGQGVWYEQYFGPGTRLTVT.

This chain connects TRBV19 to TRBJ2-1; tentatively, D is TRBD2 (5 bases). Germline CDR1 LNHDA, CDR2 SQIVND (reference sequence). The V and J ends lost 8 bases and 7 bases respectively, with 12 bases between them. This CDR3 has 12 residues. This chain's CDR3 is CASSGRRNEQFF. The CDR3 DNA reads TGTGCCAGTTCGGGGAGACGGAATGAGCAGTTCTTC.

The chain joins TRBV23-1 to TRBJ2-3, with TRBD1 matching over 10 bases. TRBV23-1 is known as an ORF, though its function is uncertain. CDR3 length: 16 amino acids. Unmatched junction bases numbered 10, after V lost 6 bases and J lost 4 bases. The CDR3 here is CASSPCGDRGPDTQYF. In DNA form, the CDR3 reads TGCGCCAGCAGCCCCTGTGGGGACAGGGGCCCAGATACGCAGTATTTT.

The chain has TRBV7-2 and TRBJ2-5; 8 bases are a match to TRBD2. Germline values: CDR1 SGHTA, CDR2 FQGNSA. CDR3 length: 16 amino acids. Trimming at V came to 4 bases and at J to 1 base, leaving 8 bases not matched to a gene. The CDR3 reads CASSSRASGGQETQYF. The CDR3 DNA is TGTGCCAGCAGCTCAAGGGCCAGCGGGGGCCAAGAGACCCAGTACTTC.

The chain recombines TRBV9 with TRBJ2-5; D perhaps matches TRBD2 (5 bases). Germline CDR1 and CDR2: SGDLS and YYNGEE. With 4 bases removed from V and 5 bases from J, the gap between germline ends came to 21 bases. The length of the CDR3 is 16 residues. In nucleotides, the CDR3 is TGTGCCAGCAGCCCCCAAGGCGGACTTCAAGGGGAGACCCAGTACTTC. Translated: CASSPQGGLQGETQYF.

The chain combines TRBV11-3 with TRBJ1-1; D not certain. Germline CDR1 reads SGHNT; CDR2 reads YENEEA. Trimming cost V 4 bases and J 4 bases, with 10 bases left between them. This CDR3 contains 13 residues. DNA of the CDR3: TGTGCCAGCAGCTCTGGGCCCTCCACTGAAGCTTTCTTT. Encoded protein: CASSSGPSTEAFF.

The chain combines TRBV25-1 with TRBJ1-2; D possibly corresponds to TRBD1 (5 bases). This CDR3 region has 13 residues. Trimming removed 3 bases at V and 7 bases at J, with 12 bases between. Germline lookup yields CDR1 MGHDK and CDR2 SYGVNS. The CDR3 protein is CASSEVGTTGYTF. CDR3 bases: TGTGCCAGCAGTGAGGTGGGGACTACTGGCTACACCTTC.

The CDR3 here is CSVSDSTNEKLFF. CDR3 bases: TGCAGCGTGTCGGACTCAACTAATGAAAAACTGTTTTTT. The chain is built from TRBV29-1 and TRBJ1-4; D uncertain. CDR1 and CDR2 from the germline V gene are SQVTM and ANQGSEA. V was trimmed by 6 bases and J by 0 bases, leaving 8 bases between them. There are 13 residues in the CDR3.

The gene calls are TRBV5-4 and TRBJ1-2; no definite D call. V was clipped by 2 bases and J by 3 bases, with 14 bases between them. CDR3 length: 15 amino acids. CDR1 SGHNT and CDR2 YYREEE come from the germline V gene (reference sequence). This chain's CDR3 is CASSLPAAFDYGYTF. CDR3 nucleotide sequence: TGTGCCAGCAGCTTACCGGCGGCATTCGACTATGGCTACACCTTC. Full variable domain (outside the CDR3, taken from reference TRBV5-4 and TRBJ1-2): ETGVTQSPTHLIKTRGQQVTLRCSSQSGHNTVSWYQQALGQGPQFIFQYYREEENGRGNFPPRFSGLQFPNYSSELNVNALELDDSALYLCASSLPAAFDYGYTFGSGTRLTVV.

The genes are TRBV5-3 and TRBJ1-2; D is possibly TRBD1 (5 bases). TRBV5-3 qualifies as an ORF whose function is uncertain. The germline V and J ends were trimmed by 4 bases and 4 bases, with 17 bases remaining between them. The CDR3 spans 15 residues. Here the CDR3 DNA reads TGTGCCAGAAGCCGGGACTCTGAATGGTTCTATGGCTACACCTTC. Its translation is CARSRDSEWFYGYTF.

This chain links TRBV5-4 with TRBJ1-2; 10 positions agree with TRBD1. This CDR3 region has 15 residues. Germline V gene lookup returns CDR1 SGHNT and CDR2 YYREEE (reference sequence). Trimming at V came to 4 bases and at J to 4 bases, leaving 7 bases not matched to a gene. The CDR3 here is CASSPRQGAVYGYTF. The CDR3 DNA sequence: TGTGCCAGCAGCCCGCGACAGGGGGCTGTCTATGGCTACACCTTC.

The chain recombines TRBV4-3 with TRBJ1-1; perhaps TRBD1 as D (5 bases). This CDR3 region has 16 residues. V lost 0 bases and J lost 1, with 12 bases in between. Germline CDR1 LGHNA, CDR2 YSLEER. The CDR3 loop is CASSQDLARENTEAFF. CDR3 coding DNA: TGCGCCAGCAGCCAAGATCTTGCCAGGGAGAACACTGAAGCTTTCTTT.

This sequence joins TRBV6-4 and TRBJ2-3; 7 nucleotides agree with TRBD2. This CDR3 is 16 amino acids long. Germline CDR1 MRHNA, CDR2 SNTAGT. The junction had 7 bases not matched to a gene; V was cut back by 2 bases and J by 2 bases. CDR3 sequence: CASSDAGLLTTDTQYF. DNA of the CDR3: TGTGCCAGCAGTGACGCGGGACTACTAACCACAGATACGCAGTATTTT.

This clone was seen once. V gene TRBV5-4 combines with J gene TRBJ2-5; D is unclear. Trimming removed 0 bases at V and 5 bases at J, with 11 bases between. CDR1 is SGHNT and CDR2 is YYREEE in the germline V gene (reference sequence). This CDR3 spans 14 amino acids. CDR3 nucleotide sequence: TGTGCCAGCAGCTTGGCTAGATTCAGTGAGACCCAGTACTTC. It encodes CASSLARFSETQYF.

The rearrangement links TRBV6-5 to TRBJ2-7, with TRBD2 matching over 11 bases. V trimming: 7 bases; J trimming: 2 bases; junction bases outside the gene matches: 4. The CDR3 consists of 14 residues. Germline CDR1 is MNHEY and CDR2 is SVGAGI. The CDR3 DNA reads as TGTGCCAGCAAGACTAGCGGGGATGCCTACGAGCAGTACTTC. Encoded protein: CASKTSGDAYEQYF.

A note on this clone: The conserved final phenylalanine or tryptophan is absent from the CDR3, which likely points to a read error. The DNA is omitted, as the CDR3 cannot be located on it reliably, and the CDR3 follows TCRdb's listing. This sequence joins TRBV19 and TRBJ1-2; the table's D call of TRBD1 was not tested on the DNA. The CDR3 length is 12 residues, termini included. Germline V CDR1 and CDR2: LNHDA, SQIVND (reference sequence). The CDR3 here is CASSTPSGTGLV.

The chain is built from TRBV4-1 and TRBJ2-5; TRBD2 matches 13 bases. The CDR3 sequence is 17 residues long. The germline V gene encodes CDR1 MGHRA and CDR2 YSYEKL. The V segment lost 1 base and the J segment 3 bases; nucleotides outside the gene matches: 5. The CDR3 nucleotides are TGCGCCAGCAGCCAAGGTCGAGGACTAGCGGGAGAAGAGACCCAGTACTTC. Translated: CASSQGRGLAGEETQYF.

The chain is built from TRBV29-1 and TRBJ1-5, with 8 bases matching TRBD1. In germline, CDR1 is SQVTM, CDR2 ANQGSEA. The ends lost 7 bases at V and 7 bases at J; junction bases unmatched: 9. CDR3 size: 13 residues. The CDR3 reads CSAQTGTGQPQHF. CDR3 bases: TGCAGCGCCCAGACAGGGACAGGCCAGCCCCAGCATTTT. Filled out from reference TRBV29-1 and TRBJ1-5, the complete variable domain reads SAVISQKPSRDICQRGTSLTIQCQVDSQVTMMFWYRQQPGQSLTLIATANQGSEATYESGFVIDKFPISRPNLTFSTLTVSNMSPEDSSIYLCSAQTGTGQPQHFGDGTRLSIL.

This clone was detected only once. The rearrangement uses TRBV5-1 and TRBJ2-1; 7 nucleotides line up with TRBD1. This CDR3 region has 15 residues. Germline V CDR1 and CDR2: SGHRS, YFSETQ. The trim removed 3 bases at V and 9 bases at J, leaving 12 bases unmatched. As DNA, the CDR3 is TGCGCCAGCAGCTCTACCTCACAGGGGCCCAGTGAGCAGTTCTTC. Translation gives CASSSTSQGPSEQFF.